This TCR beta chain emerged from a study of shared clonotypes between healthy human individuals (dated by TCRdb to about 2020). Regarding the complete study: The cohort comprised two women and a few men aged 18 to 49 years. To estimate repertoire size and how much clonotype sharing occurs between individuals, the study deeply sequenced the blood TCR repertoires of roughly 5 healthy adults. Libraries were prepared and TCR repertoires were sequenced by different laboratories using diverse techniques, in order to increase sequencing depth and limit assay-specific biases. Between about 0.94 and 8.9 billion PBMCs per donor were obtained by leukapheresis. Findings and caveats that apply to the study as a whole: The small number of donors limited the genetic and exposure-history diversity represented. Sampling was limited to blood, and TCR repertoires in tissue likely differ from TCR repertoires in blood. Pairwise subsampling led to the expectation that sequencing depth would affect the degree of clonotype sharing among donors.

Of note for this clone: Its antigen remains undetermined. Base quality data are lacking; no much larger clone is found one base away.

Healthy HIV-negative adults with no recently reported acute infections or vaccinations were included as donors. Every donor was a Caucasian adult residing in Nashville, Tennessee, USA. For unsorted samples, around 90 million PBMCs were counted, and genomic DNA was extracted using the QIAamp DNA Blood Mini kit. Blood was obtained by leukapheresis, after which PBMCs were separated by Ficoll-Histopaque density gradient centrifugation and cryopreserved in liquid nitrogen vapor phase. Using the deep immunoSEQ assay, multiplex PCR amplified TCR CDR3 regions from genomic DNA. Extracted genomic DNA from each cell subset was distributed evenly across all wells of several immunoSEQ 96-well plates, and each plate was treated as a replicate. Each replicate PCR for unsorted PBMC received roughly 0.3 ug genomic DNA, equal to tens of thousands of T cell genomes. Ten immunoSEQ deep assay plates were used to sequence unsorted PBMC genomic DNA. Purified libraries were quantified with a Qubit 3.0 fluorometer, sized on a Bioanalyzer 2100, and re-quantified with the KAPA Library Quantification kit. Each immunoSEQ 96-well plate was sequenced on its own single-read 150-cycle Illumina NextSeq 550 flow cell. Per the source publication's procedure: Because the immunoSEQ output held only junctional sequences and lacked quality scores, the filtering could not match the filtering applied to full-length reads. Sequences were annotated with PyIR, a Python wrapper for IgBLAST v1.9, and V/J genes and CDR3 were assigned using IMGT germline references. Any read was removed if the V/J assignment was weak (E-value above 1e-6), the CDR3 was missing, or the read contained stop codons, out-of-frame junctions, or ambiguous translated residues. V3J clonotypes were defined by identical inferred V gene, J gene, and CDR3 amino acid sequence. The percentage overlap between two repertoires was calculated by dividing the number of shared unique clonotypes by the size of the smaller repertoire. RTK rarefaction, the Chao1 estimator, and Recon v2.1 estimates of unobserved clonotypes were used to assess repertoire richness. In TCRdb, the immuneACCESS table is reduced to in-frame sequences with V and J assigned. These tables do not hold every clone; where another copy was compared, an unresolved V gene accounts for under half, and the others remain unexplained. V and J calls and clone size follow that table, whereas D and trimming were derived from the DNA. The table for this sample lists 400,000 to 600,000 clones; approximately 79% of them were counted only once. Together, the top ten hold around 12% of the sample.

The material sequenced was PBMCs. The TCR sequence derives from a woman between 35 and 50 years old in good health. Some clones in this sample may be carry-over from other donors' samples.

The CDR3 reads CASSLQGGYTDTQYF. DNA sequence: TGTGCCAGCAGTTTGCAAGGGGGGTACACAGATACGCAGTATTTT. The chain joins TRBV28 to TRBJ2-3; the D gene is perhaps TRBD1 or TRBD2, as each covers 6 bases. Sequences MDHEN (CDR1) and SYDVKM (CDR2) are obtained from the germline V gene. V is cut by 3 bases and J by 2 bases, and the space between the germline ends is 12 bases. The CDR3 goes from the cysteine to the phenylalanine over 15 residues. Only the CDR3 region is kept as DNA, spanning 45 bases read in frame from base 1. Joined to the reference TRBV28 and TRBJ2-3 proteins, this CDR3 gives the full variable domain: DVKVTQSSRYLVKRTGEKVFLECVQDMDHENMFWYRQDPGLGLRLIYFSYDVKMKEKGDIPEGYSVSREKKERFSLILESASTNQTSMYLCASSLQGGYTDTQYFGPGTRLTVL.